This entry lists 26 T cell receptor beta chains sequenced from one sample in a study of monozygotic twins with inflammatory bowel disease. TCRdb reprocessed the 5' RACE reads and keeps a single row for each CDR3 protein, giving no DNA. The data include roughly 320,000 distinct CDR3 sequences; the top ten clones carry 5% to 6%. Sequencing was performed on blood. Receptors were obtained from a human donor with ulcerative colitis or Crohn's disease, or a healthy co-twin of an affected twin (not recorded which).

V usage is TRBV12-3 or TRBV12-4 and J usage is TRBJ1-2. The CDR3 spans 12 residues. CDR3: CASSWGDYGYTF.

This chain connects TRBV5-1 to TRBJ2-5; TCRdb designates TRBD1, a call that cannot be tested without DNA. CDR1 is SGHRS, CDR2 YFSETQ, per germline. The CDR3 totals 14 residues. Here the CDR3 reads CASSLSGNQETQYF.

This chain links TRBV11-2 with TRBJ2-1; no DNA is available, so the TRBD2 call from TCRdb remains unchecked. The CDR3 spans 17 residues. Germline CDR1 SGHAT, CDR2 FQNNGV. The CDR3 sequence: CASSSRTTSLLENEQFF.

V and J are TRBV5-1 and TRBJ2-2; TCRdb reports TRBD1, a call that lacks DNA to check it against. The germline gives CDR1 SGHRS, CDR2 YFSETQ. This CDR3 has 16 residues. CDR3 loop: CASSLVQTGGTGELFF.

The chain employs TRBV14 and TRBJ1-1. The CDR3 covers 14 residues. Looked up from germline, CDR1 is SGHDN and CDR2 is FVKESK. CDR3 loop: CASSPLGMNTEAFF.

V gene TRBV7-8 combines with J gene TRBJ2-3; as DNA is missing, the TRBD1 call by TCRdb cannot be tested. This CDR3 is built from 15 residues. CDR1 is SGHVS, CDR2 FQNEAQ, per germline. The CDR3 loop reads CASSFDRSRTDTQYF.

The chain couples TRBV7-9 to TRBJ2-7; no DNA is available, so the TRBD2 call from TCRdb remains unchecked. CDR3 length equals 15 residues. Germline V lookup: CDR1 SEHNR, CDR2 FQNEAQ (reference sequence). The CDR3 is CASSFLWGSPYEQYF.

This sequence joins TRBV12-3 or TRBV12-4 and TRBJ2-7; TCRdb's D gene call, TRBD1, goes unchecked for lack of DNA. The CDR3 spans 18 residues. The CDR3 is CASSLGRDREPRPHGQYF.

The chain is built from TRBV27 and TRBJ1-5; with no DNA, the TCRdb D assignment of TRBD1 cannot be verified. In germline, CDR1 is MNHEY, CDR2 SMNVEV (reference sequence). There are 14 residues in the CDR3. This CDR3 reads CASSLSGNGQPQHF.

The chain links TRBV20-1 to TRBJ1-6; TCRdb returns TRBD1, unconfirmable since there is no DNA. Germline values: CDR1 DFQATT, CDR2 SNEGSKA (reference sequence). The CDR3 runs 14 residues. CDR3: CSARTGTGNSPLHF.

The V call is TRBV5-1, the J call TRBJ1-1; TCRdb returns TRBD1, unconfirmable since there is no DNA. The CDR3 is 14 amino acids. Germline V gene data show CDR1 as SGHRS and CDR2 as YFSETQ. The CDR3 spells CASSLPGSNTEAFF.

The J gene is TRBJ2-5, the V gene TRBV28; TCRdb indicates TRBD1, and absent DNA this call remains unverified. The CDR3 length is 19 residues. Per germline, CDR1 MDHEN and CDR2 SYDVKM. The CDR3 reads CASSFPSKQGWALQETQYF.

The CDR3 sequence: CASSLAGVETQYF. The rearrangement uses TRBV12-3 or TRBV12-4 and TRBJ2-5. The CDR3 loop spans 13 amino acids.

The gene calls are TRBV21-1 and TRBJ1-1; without DNA, the TCRdb call of TRBD1 cannot be checked. TRBV21-1 is shown as a pseudogene. The CDR3 consists of 17 residues. CDR3 sequence: CASSKWFPGHQNTEAFF.

This rearrangement joins TRBV4-3 to TRBJ1-2; TCRdb's D call of TRBD1 is untestable without DNA. In germline, CDR1 is LGHNA, CDR2 YSLEER. The CDR3 is 15 amino acids. The CDR3 region is CASSPYISGAYGYTF.

The gene calls are TRBV6-5 and TRBJ1-6; TCRdb selects TRBD1, and the lack of DNA leaves this call unchecked. The CDR3 totals 15 residues. The germline V gene has CDR1 MNHEY and CDR2 SVGAGI. The CDR3 here is CASSYSIQGTSPLHF.

The chain combines TRBV5-1 with TRBJ2-4; TCRdb selects TRBD2, and the lack of DNA leaves this call unchecked. CDR3 length: 14 residues. CDR1 is SGHRS and CDR2 is YFSETQ in the germline V gene. CDR3 residues: CASSLEAGVNIQYF. Drawing the rest from reference TRBV5-1 and TRBJ2-4, the complete variable domain is KAGVTQTPRYLIKTRGQQVTLSCSPISGHRSVSWYQQTPGQGLQFLFEYFSETQRNKGNFPGRFSGRQFSNSRSEMNVSTLELGDSALYLCASSLEAGVNIQYFGAGTRLSVL.

The V call is TRBV23-1, the J call TRBJ1-4. TRBV23-1 is an ORF; its function is uncertain. The CDR3 consists of 15 residues. CDR3 region: CASSQDNESAEKLFF.

The chain links TRBV5-1 to TRBJ2-3. Germline V CDR1 and CDR2: SGHRS, YFSETQ. This CDR3 has 14 residues. The CDR3 loop reads CASSVTPRTDTQYF.

The chain carries TRBV4-3 and TRBJ2-6. CDR1 LGHNA and CDR2 YSLEER come from the germline V gene. The CDR3 totals 16 residues. The CDR3 protein is CASSQALAAGANVLTF.

The chain is built from TRBV7-2 and TRBJ2-7; TCRdb calls TRBD1, which cannot be checked without DNA. The CDR3 is 14 residues long. Germline V gives CDR1 SGHTA, CDR2 FQGNSA. The CDR3 here is CASSLDTSSYEQYF.

V gene TRBV12-3 or TRBV12-4 combines with J gene TRBJ2-7. The CDR3 contains 13 residues. The CDR3 protein is CASRLGITYEQYF.

V is TRBV12-3 or TRBV12-4 and J is TRBJ2-7; the D call of TRBD1 rests on TCRdb alone, since no DNA is present to check it. The CDR3 extends over 12 amino acids. This CDR3 reads CARTTGPGEQYF.

This chain links TRBV15 with TRBJ2-7; TCRdb's D call, TRBD1, is unchecked because there is no DNA. The CDR3 is 17 residues long. Germline V gene sequence: CDR1 LNHNV, CDR2 YYDKDF (reference sequence). The CDR3 sequence: CATSKRPRTDLKDEQYF. Full variable domain (missing parts from reference TRBV15 and TRBJ2-7): DAMVIQNPRYQVTQFGKPVTLSCSQTLNHNVMYWYQQKSSQAPKLLFHYYDKDFNNEADTPDNFQSRRPNTSFCFLDIRSPGLGDTAMYLCATSKRPRTDLKDEQYFGPGTRLTVT.

The chain recombines TRBV12-3 or TRBV12-4 with TRBJ1-5. CDR3 length equals 16 residues. The CDR3 reads CASAQSSGLSNQPQHF.

The V and J genes are TRBV15 and TRBJ2-7; the TCRdb call, TRBD2, lacks DNA for checking. The CDR3 is 16 amino acids. In germline, CDR1 is LNHNV, CDR2 YYDKDF (reference sequence). The CDR3 loop is CATSITAGTASYEQYF.